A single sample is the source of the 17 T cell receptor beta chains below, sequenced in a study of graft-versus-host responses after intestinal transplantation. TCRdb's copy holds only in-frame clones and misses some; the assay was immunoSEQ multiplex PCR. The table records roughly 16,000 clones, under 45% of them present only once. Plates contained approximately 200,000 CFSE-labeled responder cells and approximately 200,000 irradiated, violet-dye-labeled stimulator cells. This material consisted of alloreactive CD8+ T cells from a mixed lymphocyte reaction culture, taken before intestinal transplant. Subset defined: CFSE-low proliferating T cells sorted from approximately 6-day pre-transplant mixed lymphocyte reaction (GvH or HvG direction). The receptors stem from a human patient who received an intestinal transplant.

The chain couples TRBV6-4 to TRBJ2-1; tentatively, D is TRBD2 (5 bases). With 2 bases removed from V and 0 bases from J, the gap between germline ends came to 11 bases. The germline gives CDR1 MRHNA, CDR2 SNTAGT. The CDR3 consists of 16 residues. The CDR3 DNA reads TGTGCCAGCAGTGACAGGCGGGTACTCTCCTACAATGAGCAGTTCTTC. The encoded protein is CASSDRRVLSYNEQFF.

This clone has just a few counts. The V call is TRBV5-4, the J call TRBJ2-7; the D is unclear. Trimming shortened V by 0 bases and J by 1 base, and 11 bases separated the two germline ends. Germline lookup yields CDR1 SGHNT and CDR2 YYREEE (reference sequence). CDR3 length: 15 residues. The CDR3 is CASSLGVTSSYEQYF. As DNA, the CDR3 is TGTGCCAGCAGCTTGGGGGTTACGAGTTCCTACGAGCAGTACTTC.

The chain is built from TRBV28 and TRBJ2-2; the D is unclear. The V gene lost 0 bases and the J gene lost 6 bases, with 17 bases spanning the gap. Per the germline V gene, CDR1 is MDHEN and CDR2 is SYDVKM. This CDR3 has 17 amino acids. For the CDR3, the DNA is TGTGCCAGCAGTTTATGGACGTGGTGGGCCTTGGCCGGGGAGCTGTTTTTT. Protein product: CASSLWTWWALAGELFF.

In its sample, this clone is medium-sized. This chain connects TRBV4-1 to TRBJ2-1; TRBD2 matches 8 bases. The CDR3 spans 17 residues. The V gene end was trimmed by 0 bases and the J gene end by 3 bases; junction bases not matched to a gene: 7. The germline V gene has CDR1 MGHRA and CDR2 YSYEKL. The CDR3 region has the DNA TGCGCCAGCAGCCAAGATTTGGTCGGGAGGGTCTACAATGAGCAGTTCTTC. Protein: CASSQDLVGRVYNEQFF.

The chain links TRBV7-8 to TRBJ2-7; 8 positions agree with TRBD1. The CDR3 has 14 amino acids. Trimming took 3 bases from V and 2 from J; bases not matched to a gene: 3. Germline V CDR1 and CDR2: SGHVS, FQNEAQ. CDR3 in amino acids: CASSFWDRPYEQYF. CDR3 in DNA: TGTGCCAGCAGCTTCTGGGACAGGCCCTACGAGCAGTACTTC.

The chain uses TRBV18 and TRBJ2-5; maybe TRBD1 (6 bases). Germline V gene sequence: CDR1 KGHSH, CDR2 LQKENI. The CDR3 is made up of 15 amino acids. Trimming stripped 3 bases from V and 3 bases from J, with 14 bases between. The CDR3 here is CASSPPDSPEETQYF. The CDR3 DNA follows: TGTGCCAGCTCACCTCCGGACAGCCCTGAAGAGACCCAGTACTTC. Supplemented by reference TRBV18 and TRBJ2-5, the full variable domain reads NAGVMQNPRHLVRRRGQEARLRCSPMKGHSHVYWYRQLPEEGLKFMVYLQKENIIDESGMPKERFSAEFPKEGPSILRIQQVVRGDSAAYFCASSPPDSPEETQYFGPGTRLLVL.

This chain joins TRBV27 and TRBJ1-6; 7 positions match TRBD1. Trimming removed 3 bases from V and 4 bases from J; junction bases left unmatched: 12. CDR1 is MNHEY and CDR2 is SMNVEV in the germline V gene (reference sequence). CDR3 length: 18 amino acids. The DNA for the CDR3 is TGTGCCAGCAGTTTTCTCAGGGGGGGGCGAAGGTATAATTCACCCCTCCACTTT. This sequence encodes CASSFLRGGRRYNSPLHF.

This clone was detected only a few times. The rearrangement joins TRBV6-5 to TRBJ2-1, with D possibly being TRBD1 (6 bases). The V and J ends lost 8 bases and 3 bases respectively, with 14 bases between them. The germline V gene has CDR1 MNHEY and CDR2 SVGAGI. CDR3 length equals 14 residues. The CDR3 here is CASEAGTYYNEQFF. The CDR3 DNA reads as TGTGCCAGCGAAGCCGGGACATACTACAATGAGCAGTTCTTC.

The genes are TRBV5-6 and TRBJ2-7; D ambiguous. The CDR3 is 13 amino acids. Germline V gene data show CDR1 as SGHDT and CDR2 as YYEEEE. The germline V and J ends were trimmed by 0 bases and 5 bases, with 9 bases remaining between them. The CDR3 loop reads CASSLGLGHEQYF. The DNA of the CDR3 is TGTGCCAGCAGCTTGGGGCTTGGGCACGAGCAGTACTTC.

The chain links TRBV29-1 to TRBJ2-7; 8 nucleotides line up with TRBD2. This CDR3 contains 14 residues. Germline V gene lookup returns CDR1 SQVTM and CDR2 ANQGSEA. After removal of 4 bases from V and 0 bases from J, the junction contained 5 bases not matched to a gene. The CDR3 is CSVGEAGASYEQYF. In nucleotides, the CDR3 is TGCAGCGTTGGGGAAGCGGGGGCCTCCTACGAGCAGTACTTC.

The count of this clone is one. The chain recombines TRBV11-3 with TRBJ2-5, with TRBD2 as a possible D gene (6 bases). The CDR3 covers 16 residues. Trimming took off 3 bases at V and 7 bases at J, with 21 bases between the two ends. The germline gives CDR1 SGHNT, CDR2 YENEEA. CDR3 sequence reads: CASSLPPLPGSGTQYF. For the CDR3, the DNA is TGTGCCAGCAGCTTGCCCCCTCTCCCCGGGAGCGGGACCCAGTACTTC. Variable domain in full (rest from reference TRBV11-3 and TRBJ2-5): EAGVVQSPRYKIIEKKQPVAFWCNPISGHNTLYWYLQNLGQGPELLIRYENEEAVDDSQLPKDRFSAERLKGVDSTLKIQPAELGDSAVYLCASSLPPLPGSGTQYFGPGTRLLVL.

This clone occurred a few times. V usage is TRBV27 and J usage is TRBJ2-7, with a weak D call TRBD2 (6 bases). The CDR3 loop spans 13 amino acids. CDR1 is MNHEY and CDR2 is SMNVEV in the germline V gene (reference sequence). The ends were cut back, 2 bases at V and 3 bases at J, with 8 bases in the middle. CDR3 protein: CASSLGGYYEQYF. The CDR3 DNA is TGTGCCAGCAGTTTAGGAGGGTACTACGAGCAGTACTTC.

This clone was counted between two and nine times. CDR3 in DNA: TGCGCCAGCTTTACAGGGGAAACCGGGGAGCTGTTTTTT. This translates into CASFTGETGELFF. V and J are TRBV4-1 and TRBJ2-2, with 7 bases fitting TRBD1. V was clipped by 8 bases and J by 5 bases; unmatched bases: 5. The germline V gene has CDR1 MGHRA and CDR2 YSYEKL. The CDR3 is made up of 13 amino acids.

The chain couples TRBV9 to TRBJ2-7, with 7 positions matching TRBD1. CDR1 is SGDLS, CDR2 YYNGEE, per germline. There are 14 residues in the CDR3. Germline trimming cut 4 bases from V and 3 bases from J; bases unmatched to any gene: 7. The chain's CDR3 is CASSPRDSNYEQYF. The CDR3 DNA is TGTGCCAGCAGCCCCCGGGACAGCAACTACGAGCAGTACTTC. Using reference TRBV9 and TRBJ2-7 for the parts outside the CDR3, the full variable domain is DSGVTQTPKHLITATGQRVTLRCSPRSGDLSVYWYQQSLDQGLQFLIQYYNGEERAKGNILERFSAQQFPDLHSELNLSSLELGDSALYFCASSPRDSNYEQYFGPGTRLTVT.

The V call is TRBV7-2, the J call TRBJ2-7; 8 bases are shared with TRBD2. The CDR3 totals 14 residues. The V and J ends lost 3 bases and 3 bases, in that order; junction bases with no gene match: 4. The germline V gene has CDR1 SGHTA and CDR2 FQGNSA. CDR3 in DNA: TGTGCCAGCAGCTTTGGGACTAGTGGCTACGAGCAGTACTTC. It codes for CASSFGTSGYEQYF.

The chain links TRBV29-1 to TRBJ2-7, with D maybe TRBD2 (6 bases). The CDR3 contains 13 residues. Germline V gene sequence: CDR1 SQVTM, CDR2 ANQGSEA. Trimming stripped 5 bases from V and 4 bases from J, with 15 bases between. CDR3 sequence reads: CSVLGGEIYEQYF. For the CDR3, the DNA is TGCAGCGTTCTGGGCGGGGAAATTTACGAGCAGTACTTC.

CDR3 in DNA: TGTGCCATCAGGACGACAGGGGGAAAGGGCTACACCTTC. Its protein product is CAIRTTGGKGYTF. This chain links TRBV10-3 with TRBJ1-2, with 9 bases fitting TRBD1. CDR1 and CDR2 (germline): ENHRY, SYGVKD. J gave up 8 bases and V 6 bases, and 7 bases lay outside the gene matches. This CDR3 comprises 13 residues.